Listed here is a single T cell receptor beta chain. This clone appeared a single time. Its cognate antigen has yet to be identified. No per-base quality is available; no much larger clone lies one base away. TCR CDR3 regions were amplified from genomic DNA by multiplex PCR using the deep immunoSEQ assay. Extracted genomic DNA from each cell subset was distributed evenly across all wells of several immunoSEQ 96-well plates, and each plate was treated as a replicate. For sorted subsets, 150 to 250 ng genomic DNA, equal to about 30,000 T cell genomes, was loaded into each replicate PCR. Purified libraries were quantified with a Qubit 3.0 fluorometer, sized on a Bioanalyzer 2100, and re-quantified with the KAPA Library Quantification kit. A separate single-read 150-cycle Illumina NextSeq 550 flow cell was used to sequence each immunoSEQ 96-well plate. In the source study's methods: Because the immunoSEQ output included only junctional sequences and no quality scores, the filtering could not be the same as the filtering used for full-length reads. To assign V/J genes and CDR3, sequences were annotated against IMGT germline references using PyIR, a Python wrapper for IgBLAST v1.9. Reads with weak V/J assignments (E-value above 1e-6), missing CDR3, stop codons, out-of-frame junctions, or ambiguous translated residues were removed. A V3J clonotype was defined by an identical inferred V gene, J gene, and CDR3 amino acid sequence. To compute the percentage overlap between repertoires, the number of shared unique clonotypes was divided by the size of the smaller repertoire. Three approaches were used to assess repertoire richness: RTK rarefaction, the Chao1 estimator, and Recon v2.1 estimates of unobserved clonotypes. Generation probabilities for all TCRbeta clonotypes obtained by the gDNA method from a handful of donors were computed using OLGA. This is the immuneACCESS table as TCRdb keeps it, with only in-frame sequences that have V and J called. A part of the clones is gone; compared with another copy, unresolved V genes explain less than half, and the rest is unexplained. V, J and clone size derive from that table, while D and trimming were established from the DNA sequence. Present in this sample are about 1.9 million clones, about 94% of which were seen just once. Together, the top ten hold about 1.7% of the sample.

The cysteine opens and the phenylalanine closes a CDR3 of 16 amino acids. The kept DNA is CDR3 alone, 48 bases in frame from the first base. As encoded in the germline V gene, CDR1 is LGHNA while CDR2 is YNFKEQ. V loses 1 base, J loses 0 bases, and the germline ends lie 9 bases apart. The data were obtained in a study of shared clonotypes between healthy human individuals (dated by TCRdb to between 2020 and 2021). A note on the overall study: Three men and a couple of women, aged 18 to 49 years, made up the cohort. Blood TCR repertoires of about five healthy adults were deeply sequenced to estimate repertoire size and the extent of clonotype sharing between individuals. For each donor, CD4 naive and CD4 memory were each run on three plates, CD8 naive on two plates, and CD8 memory on one plate. Leukapheresis yielded between about 0.94 and 8.9 billion PBMCs per donor. Libraries were prepared and TCR repertoires were sequenced by different laboratories using diverse techniques, in order to increase sequencing depth and limit assay-specific biases.

For the CD8 naive samples, CD45RO-negative cells were positively selected for CCR7, yielding a CD45RA+CCR7+ population from which TemRA cells were excluded. The donors were healthy, HIV-negative adults who had no recently reported acute infections or vaccinations. Every donor was a Caucasian adult residing in Nashville, Tennessee, USA. Blood was obtained by leukapheresis, after which PBMCs were separated by Ficoll-Histopaque density gradient centrifugation and cryopreserved in liquid nitrogen vapor phase. Analytical flow cytometry was used to check the purity and quantity of each magnetically sorted T cell population. Genomic DNA was isolated from every sorted fraction and measured by UV absorbance on a Nanodrop 2000c. Study-level results and caveats: Pairwise subsampling indicated that sequencing depth was expected to affect the degree of clonotype sharing among donors. Naive subsets generally had larger estimated clonotype richness than memory subsets. Only blood was sampled, and tissue TCR repertoires likely differ from those in blood. The genetic and exposure-history diversity represented was limited by the small number of donors. Incomplete sequencing was indicated by rarefaction of sorted-subset datasets, despite the large sequencing depth. Across four donors, 5% to 6% of naive CD4, 3% to 4% of naive CD8, roughly 2.2% of memory CD4, and under 0.45% of memory CD8 clonotypes were shared. Compared with non-shared clonotypes, the clonotypes found in all four sorted-subset donors had higher generation probabilities.

The rearrangement joined TRBV4-2 to TRBJ2-2; the D gene remains uncertain. The specimen sequenced was naive CD8+ T cells from PBMCs. The sample's cell subset or site label, in plain terms: CD45RA+CCR7+. This TCR was recovered from a man between 18 and 29 years old in good health. Some clones in this sample may be carry-over from other donors' samples. CDR3 protein: CASSQVLAANTGELFF. In nucleotides, the sequence is TGTGCCAGCAGCCAAGTATTGGCAGCGAACACCGGGGAGCTGTTTTTT.